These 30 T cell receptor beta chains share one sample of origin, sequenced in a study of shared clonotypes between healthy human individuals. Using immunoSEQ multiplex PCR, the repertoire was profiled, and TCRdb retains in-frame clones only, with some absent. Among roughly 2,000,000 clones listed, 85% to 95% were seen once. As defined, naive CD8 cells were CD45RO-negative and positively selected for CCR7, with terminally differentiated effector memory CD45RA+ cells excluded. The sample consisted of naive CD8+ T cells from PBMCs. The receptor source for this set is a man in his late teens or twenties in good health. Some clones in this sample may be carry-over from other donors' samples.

Here the CDR3 reads CASSLGGKPYEQYF. The CDR3 DNA reads as TGTGCCAGCAGCTTAGGAGGCAAACCCTACGAGCAGTACTTC. V gene TRBV7-9 combines with J gene TRBJ2-7; D uncertain. CDR1 and CDR2 from the germline V gene are SEHNR and FQNEAQ (reference sequence). The CDR3 runs to 14 residues. The V gene lost 1 base and the J gene lost 2 bases, with 9 bases spanning the gap. The variable domain in full, completed from reference TRBV7-9 and TRBJ2-7, reads DTGVSQNPRHKITKRGQNVTFRCDPISEHNRLYWYRQTLGQGPEFLTYFQNEAQLEKSRLLSDRFSAERPKGSFSTLEIQRTEQGDSAMYLCASSLGGKPYEQYFGPGTRLTVT.

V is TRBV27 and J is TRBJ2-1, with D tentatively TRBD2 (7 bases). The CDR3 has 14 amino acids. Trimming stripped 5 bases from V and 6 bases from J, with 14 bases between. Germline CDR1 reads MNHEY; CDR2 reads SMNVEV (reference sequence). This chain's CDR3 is CASSPGGGPNEQFF. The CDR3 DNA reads TGTGCCAGCAGTCCGGGGGGCGGGCCCAATGAGCAGTTCTTC.

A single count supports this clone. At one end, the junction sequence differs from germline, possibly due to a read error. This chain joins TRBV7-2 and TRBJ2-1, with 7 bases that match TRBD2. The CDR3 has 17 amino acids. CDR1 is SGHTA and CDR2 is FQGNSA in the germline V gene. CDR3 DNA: TGTGCCAGCAGCTTAGAAGCTAGCGGATACTCCTACAATGAGCGGTTCTTC. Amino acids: CASSLEASGYSYNERFF.

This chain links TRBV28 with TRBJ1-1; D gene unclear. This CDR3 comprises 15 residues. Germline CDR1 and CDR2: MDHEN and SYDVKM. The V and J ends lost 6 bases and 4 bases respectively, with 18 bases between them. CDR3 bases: TGTGCCAGCAGCCCCCGATCCAACTGGGGCACTGAAGCTTTCTTT. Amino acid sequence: CASSPRSNWGTEAFF. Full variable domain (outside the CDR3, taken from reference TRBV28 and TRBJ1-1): DVKVTQSSRYLVKRTGEKVFLECVQDMDHENMFWYRQDPGLGLRLIYFSYDVKMKEKGDIPEGYSVSREKKERFSLILESASTNQTSMYLCASSPRSNWGTEAFFGQGTRLTVV.

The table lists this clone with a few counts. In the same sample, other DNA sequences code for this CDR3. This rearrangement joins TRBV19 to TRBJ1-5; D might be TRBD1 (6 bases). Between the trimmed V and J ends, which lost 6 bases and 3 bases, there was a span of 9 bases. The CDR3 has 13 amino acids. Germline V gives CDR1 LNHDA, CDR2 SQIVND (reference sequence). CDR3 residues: CASRDRSNQPQHF. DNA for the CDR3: TGTGCCAGTAGAGACAGGTCCAATCAGCCCCAGCATTTT. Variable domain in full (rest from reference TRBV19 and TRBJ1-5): DGGITQSPKYLFRKEGQNVTLSCEQNLNHDAMYWYRQDPGQGLRLIYYSQIVNDFQKGDIAEGYSVSREKKESFPLTVTSAQKNPTAFYLCASRDRSNQPQHFGDGTRLSIL.

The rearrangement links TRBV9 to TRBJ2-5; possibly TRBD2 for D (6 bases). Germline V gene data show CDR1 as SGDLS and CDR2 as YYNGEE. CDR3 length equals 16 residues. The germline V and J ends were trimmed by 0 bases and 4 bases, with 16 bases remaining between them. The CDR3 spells CASSVARERRRETQYF. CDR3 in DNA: TGTGCCAGCAGCGTAGCCCGGGAGCGGAGACGAGAGACCCAGTACTTC.

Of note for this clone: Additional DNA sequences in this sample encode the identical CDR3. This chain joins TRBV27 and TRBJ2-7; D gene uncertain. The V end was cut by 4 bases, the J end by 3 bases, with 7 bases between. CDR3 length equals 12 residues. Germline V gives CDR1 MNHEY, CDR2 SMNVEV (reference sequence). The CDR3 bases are TGTGCCAGCAGTTATGACGGCTACGAGCAGTACTTC. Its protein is CASSYDGYEQYF.

This chain's CDR3 is CASSPIRQGFHNEQFF. Written as DNA, the CDR3 is TGTGCCAGCAGTCCTATTAGACAGGGGTTCCACAATGAGCAGTTCTTC. The rearrangement links TRBV27 to TRBJ2-1, with 8 bases matching TRBD1. The germline CDR1 and CDR2 sequences are MNHEY and SMNVEV (reference sequence). The CDR3 consists of 16 residues. J gave up 5 bases and V 5 bases, and 11 bases lay outside the gene matches.

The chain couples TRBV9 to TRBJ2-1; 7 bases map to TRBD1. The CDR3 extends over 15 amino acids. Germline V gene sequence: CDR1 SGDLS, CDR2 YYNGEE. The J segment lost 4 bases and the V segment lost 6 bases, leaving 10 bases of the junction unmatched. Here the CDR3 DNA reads TGTGCCAGCAACCCACAGGGGTCTACGTACAATGAGCAGTTCTTC. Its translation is CASNPQGSTYNEQFF.

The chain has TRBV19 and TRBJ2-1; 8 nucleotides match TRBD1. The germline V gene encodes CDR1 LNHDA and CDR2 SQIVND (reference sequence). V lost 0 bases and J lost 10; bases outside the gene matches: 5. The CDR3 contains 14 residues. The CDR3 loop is CASSIEGQEEEQFF. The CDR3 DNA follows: TGTGCCAGTAGTATAGAGGGACAGGAGGAAGAGCAGTTCTTC. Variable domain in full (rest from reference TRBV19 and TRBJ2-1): DGGITQSPKYLFRKEGQNVTLSCEQNLNHDAMYWYRQDPGQGLRLIYYSQIVNDFQKGDIAEGYSVSREKKESFPLTVTSAQKNPTAFYLCASSIEGQEEEQFFGPGTRLTVL.

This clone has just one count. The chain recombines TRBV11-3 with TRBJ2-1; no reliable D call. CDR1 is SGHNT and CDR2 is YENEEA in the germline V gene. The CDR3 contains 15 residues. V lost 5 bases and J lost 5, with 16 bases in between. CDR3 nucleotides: TGTGCCAGCAGCGACCACCGGCGGTTAAACAATGAGCAGTTCTTC. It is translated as CASSDHRRLNNEQFF. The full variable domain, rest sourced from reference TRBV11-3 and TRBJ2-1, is EAGVVQSPRYKIIEKKQPVAFWCNPISGHNTLYWYLQNLGQGPELLIRYENEEAVDDSQLPKDRFSAERLKGVDSTLKIQPAELGDSAVYLCASSDHRRLNNEQFFGPGTRLTVL.

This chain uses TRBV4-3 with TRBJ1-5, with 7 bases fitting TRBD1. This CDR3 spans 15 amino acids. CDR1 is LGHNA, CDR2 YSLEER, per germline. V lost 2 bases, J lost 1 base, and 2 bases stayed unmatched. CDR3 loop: CASSQLTGSNQPQHF. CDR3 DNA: TGCGCCAGCAGCCAACTGACAGGGAGCAATCAGCCCCAGCATTTT.

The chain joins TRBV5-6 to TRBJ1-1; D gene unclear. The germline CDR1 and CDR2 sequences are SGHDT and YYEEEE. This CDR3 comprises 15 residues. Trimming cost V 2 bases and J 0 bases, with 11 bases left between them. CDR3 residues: CASSFSVWLNTEAFF. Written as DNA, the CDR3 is TGTGCCAGCAGCTTTTCGGTCTGGTTGAACACTGAAGCTTTCTTT.

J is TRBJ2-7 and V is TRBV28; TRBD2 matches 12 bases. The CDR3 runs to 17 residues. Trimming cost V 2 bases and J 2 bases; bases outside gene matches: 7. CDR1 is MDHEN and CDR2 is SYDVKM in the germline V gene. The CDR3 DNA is TGTGCCAGCAGTTTACGCGGACTAGCGGGATCACCCTACGAGCAGTACTTC. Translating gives CASSLRGLAGSPYEQYF. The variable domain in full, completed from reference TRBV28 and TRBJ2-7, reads DVKVTQSSRYLVKRTGEKVFLECVQDMDHENMFWYRQDPGLGLRLIYFSYDVKMKEKGDIPEGYSVSREKKERFSLILESASTNQTSMYLCASSLRGLAGSPYEQYFGPGTRLTVT.

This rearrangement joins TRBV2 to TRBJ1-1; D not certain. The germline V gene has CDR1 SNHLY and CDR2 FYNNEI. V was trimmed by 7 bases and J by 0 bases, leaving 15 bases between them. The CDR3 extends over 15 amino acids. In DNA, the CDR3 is TGTGCCAGCAAAACCCGGGCACCCTTGAACACTGAAGCTTTCTTT. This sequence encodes CASKTRAPLNTEAFF.

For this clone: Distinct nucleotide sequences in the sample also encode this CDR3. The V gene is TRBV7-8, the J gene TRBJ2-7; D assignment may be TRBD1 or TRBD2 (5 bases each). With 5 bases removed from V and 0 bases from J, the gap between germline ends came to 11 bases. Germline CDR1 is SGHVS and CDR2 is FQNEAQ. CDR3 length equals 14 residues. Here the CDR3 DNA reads TGTGCCAGCAGCCCCACCGGGACCTCCTACGAGCAGTACTTC. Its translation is CASSPTGTSYEQYF. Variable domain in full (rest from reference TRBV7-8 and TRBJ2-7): GAGVSQSPRYKVAKRGQDVALRCDPISGHVSLFWYQQALGQGPEFLTYFQNEAQLDKSGLPSDRFFAERPEGSVSTLKIQRTQQEDSAVYLCASSPTGTSYEQYFGPGTRLTVT.

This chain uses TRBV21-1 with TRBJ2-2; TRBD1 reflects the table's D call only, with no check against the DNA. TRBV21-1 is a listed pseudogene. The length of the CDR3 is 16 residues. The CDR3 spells CASSHGDREGTGELFF. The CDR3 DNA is TGTGCCAGCAGCCATGGGGACAGGGAGGGCACCGGGGAGCTGTTTTTT.

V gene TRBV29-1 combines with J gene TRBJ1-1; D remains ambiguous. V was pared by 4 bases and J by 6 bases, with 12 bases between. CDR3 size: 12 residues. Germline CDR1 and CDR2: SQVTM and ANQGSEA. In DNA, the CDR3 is TGCAGCGTTGGGGCCCTCAAGGCTGAAGCTTTCTTT. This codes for CSVGALKAEAFF.

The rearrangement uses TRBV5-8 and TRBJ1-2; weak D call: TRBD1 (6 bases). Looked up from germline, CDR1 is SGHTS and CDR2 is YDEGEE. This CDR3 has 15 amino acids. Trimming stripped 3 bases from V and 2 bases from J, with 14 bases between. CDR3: CASSWGASLNYGYTF. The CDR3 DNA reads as TGTGCCAGCAGCTGGGGGGCGTCCCTCAACTATGGCTACACCTTC.

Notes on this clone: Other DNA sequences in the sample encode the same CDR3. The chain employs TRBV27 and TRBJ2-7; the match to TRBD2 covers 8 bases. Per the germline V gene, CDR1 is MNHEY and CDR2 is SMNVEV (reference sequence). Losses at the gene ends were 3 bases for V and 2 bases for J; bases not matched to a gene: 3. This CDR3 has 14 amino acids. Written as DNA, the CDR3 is TGTGCCAGCAGTTTGTCGGGAGGGCCCTACGAGCAGTACTTC. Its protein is CASSLSGGPYEQYF.

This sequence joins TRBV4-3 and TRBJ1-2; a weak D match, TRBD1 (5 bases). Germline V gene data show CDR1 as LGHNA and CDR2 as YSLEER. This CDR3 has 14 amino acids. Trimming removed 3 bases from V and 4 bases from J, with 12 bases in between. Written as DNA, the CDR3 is TGCGCCAGCAGCCATGATCAGGGTAGCTATGGCTACACCTTC. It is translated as CASSHDQGSYGYTF.

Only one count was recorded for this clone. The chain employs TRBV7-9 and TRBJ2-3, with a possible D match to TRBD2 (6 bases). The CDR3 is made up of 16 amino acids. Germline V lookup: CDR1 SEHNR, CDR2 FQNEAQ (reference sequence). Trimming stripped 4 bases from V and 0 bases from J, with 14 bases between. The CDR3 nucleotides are TGTGCCAGCAGCTCCCCCGCGGGACTTAGCACAGATACGCAGTATTTT. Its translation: CASSSPAGLSTDTQYF.

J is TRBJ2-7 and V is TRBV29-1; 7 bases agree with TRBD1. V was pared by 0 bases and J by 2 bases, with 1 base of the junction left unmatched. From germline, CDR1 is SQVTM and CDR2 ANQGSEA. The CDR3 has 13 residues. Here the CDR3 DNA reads TGCAGCGTTGAAGAGGACAGGACCTACGAGCAGTACTTC. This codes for CSVEEDRTYEQYF.

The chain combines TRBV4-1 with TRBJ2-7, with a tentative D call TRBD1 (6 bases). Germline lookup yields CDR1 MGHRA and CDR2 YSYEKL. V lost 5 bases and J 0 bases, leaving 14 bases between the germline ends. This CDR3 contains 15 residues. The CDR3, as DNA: TGCGCCAGCAGCAGAGGACAGACCAGCTCCTACGAGCAGTACTTC. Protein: CASSRGQTSSYEQYF.

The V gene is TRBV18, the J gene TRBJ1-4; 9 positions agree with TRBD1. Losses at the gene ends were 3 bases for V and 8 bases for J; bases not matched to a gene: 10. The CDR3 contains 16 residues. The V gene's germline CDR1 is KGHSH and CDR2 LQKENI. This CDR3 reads CASSPSTGGIGEKLFF. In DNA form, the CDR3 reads TGTGCCAGCTCACCCTCGACAGGGGGTATTGGCGAAAAACTGTTTTTT.

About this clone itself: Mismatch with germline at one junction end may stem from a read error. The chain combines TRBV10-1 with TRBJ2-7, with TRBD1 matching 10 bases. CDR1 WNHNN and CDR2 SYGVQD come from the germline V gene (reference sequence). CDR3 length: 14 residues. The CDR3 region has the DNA TGCGCCACCAGTCAGGGACAGGGGCCCTACGAGCAGTACTTC. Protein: CATSQGQGPYEQYF.

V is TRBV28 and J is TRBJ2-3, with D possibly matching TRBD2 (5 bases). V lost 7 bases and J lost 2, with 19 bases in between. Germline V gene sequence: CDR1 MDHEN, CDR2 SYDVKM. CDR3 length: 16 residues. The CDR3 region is CASNPSEGPVTDTQYF. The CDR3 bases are TGTGCCAGCAACCCCTCTGAGGGTCCGGTCACAGATACGCAGTATTTT.

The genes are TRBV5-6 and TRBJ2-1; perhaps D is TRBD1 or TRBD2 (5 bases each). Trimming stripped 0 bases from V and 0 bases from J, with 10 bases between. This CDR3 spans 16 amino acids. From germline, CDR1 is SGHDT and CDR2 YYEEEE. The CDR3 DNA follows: TGTGCCAGCAGCTTGGATTGGGGGAGCTCCTACAATGAGCAGTTCTTC. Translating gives CASSLDWGSSYNEQFF.

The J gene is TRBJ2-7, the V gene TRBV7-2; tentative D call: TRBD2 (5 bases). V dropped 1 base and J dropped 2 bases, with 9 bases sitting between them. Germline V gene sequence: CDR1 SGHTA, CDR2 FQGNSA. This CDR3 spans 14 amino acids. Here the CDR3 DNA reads TGTGCCAGCAGCTTAGTAGGACTCCCCTACGAGCAGTACTTC. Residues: CASSLVGLPYEQYF. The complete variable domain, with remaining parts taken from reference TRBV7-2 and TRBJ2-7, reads GAGVSQSPSNKVTEKGKDVELRCDPISGHTALYWYRQSLGQGLEFLIYFQGNSAPDKSGLPSDRFSAERTGGSVSTLTIQRTQQEDSAVYLCASSLVGLPYEQYFGPGTRLTVT.

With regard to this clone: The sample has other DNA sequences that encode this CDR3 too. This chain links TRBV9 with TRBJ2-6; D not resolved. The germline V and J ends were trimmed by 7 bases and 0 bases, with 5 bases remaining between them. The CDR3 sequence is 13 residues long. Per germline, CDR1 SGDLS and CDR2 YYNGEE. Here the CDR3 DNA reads TGTGCCAGCGGCGGCTCTGGGGCCAACGTCCTGACTTTC. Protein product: CASGGSGANVLTF. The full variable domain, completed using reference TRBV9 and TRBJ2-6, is DSGVTQTPKHLITATGQRVTLRCSPRSGDLSVYWYQQSLDQGLQFLIQYYNGEERAKGNILERFSAQQFPDLHSELNLSSLELGDSALYFCASGGSGANVLTFGAGSRLTVL.